This TCR beta chain was recovered during a study of cytomegalovirus exposure and HLA in healthy donors. This clone was detected a few times. Primers: 60 Vbeta forward and 13 Jbeta reverse. TCRdb's copy holds only in-frame clones and misses some; the assay was immunoSEQ multiplex PCR. The table records roughly 55,000 clones, 81% of them present only once. Germline V CDR1 and CDR2: SGHAT, FQDESV (reference sequence). This CDR3 comprises 15 residues. Germline trimming cut 8 bases from V and 5 bases from J; bases unmatched to any gene: 14. The sample was PBMCs. This receptor was taken from a boy between 10 and 17 years old in good health and CMV-seropositive. V gene TRBV11-1 combines with J gene TRBJ1-1, with 7 nucleotides matching TRBD1. CDR3 in amino acids: CASALGGDGLTEAFF. The CDR3 DNA follows: TGTGCCAGCGCGTTAGGGGGCGACGGGTTAACTGAAGCTTTCTTT.